This T cell receptor beta chain originates from a study of cytomegalovirus exposure and HLA in healthy donors. Findings of the study overall: A previous analysis found most TCR beta V segments productive roughly 87% or roughly 30% of the time.

The PCR ran on 60 Vbeta and 13 Jbeta primers. Using immunoSEQ multiplex PCR, the repertoire was profiled, and TCRdb retains in-frame clones only, with some absent. The sample records over 150,000 clones, approximately 79% being singletons. Trimming left V 4 bases short and J 0 bases short, with 12 bases between. This CDR3 is built from 15 residues. Looked up from germline, CDR1 is SGDLS and CDR2 is YYNGEE. Notes on this clone: The antigen is undetermined.

The sequence derives from a girl under 18 in good health and CMV-seropositive. This chain uses TRBV9 with TRBJ2-3; D perhaps matches TRBD1 (5 bases). The sequencing input was PBMCs. CDR3: CASSPRVGSTDTQYF. The DNA of the CDR3 is TGTGCCAGCAGCCCCAGGGTGGGGAGCACAGATACGCAGTATTTT.